This T cell receptor beta chain appears in the sequencing data of a study of T cells in Graves' hyperthyroidism and ophthalmopathy. At the level of the study: Peripheral blood draws took place at initial diagnosis, ahead of any treatment.

Thyroid ultrasound, orbital computed tomography, clinical symptoms, and serum thyroxine and TRAb underpinned diagnoses. Authors of the study amplified TCR beta CDR3 regions from RNA transcripts. RT-PCR in the first round (using the HTBI primer set) targeted the TCR CDR3. TCRdb redid the calling of the multiplex PCR reads with MiXCR, one entry per CDR3 protein. The repertoire holds more than 500,000 distinct CDR3 sequences, with roughly 14% as singletons. Material for sequencing was blood. The TCR comes from a woman aged 40 to 50 with Graves' ophthalmopathy.

The CDR3 DNA reads TGTGCCAGCAGGTCACAGGGGGCGCGGGTAAAGACCCAGTACTTC. Encoded protein: CASRSQGARVKTQYF. The genes are TRBV12-3 or TRBV12-4 and TRBJ2-5; 9 bases map to TRBD1. The J segment lost 6 bases and the V segment lost 6 bases, leaving 11 bases of the junction unmatched. This CDR3 is built from 15 residues.